This T cell receptor beta chain originates from a study of somatic mutations in cytotoxic T cells in rheumatoid arthritis. For the study at large: Collection of patient blood (30 ml EDTA) took place right after diagnosis, before any treatment. Sorting by flow gave nearly 100% purity for some V beta antibody-stained T-cell populations, including V beta1+ cells sequenced for TCRB. Study outcomes and limitations: It was found that CD8+ T-cell clonality in rheumatoid arthritis patients did not differ significantly from that in age-matched healthy controls.

A word on this clone: Its antigen remains unknown.

Positive magnetic bead selection isolated CD4+ and CD8+ cells, and flow cytometry checked purity. Libraries were prepared by immunoSEQ multiplex PCR; TCRdb keeps only in-frame clonotypes and omits some of them. The sample holds about 17,000 clones; over 80% are singletons and the top ten take 10%. The CDR3 covers 16 residues. Trimming took 2 bases from V and 2 from J; bases not matched to a gene: 6. In germline, CDR1 is MGHRA, CDR2 YSYEKL. The clonotype comes from an adult with rheumatoid arthritis. V gene TRBV4-1 combines with J gene TRBJ1-5; TRBD1 matches at 7 bases. Sample: CD8+ T cells sorted from blood. The DNA of the CDR3 is TGCGCCAGCAGCCAATCGACAGGGTGGGGCAATCAGCCCCAGCATTTT. Its translation: CASSQSTGWGNQPQHF.